Presented here are 5 T cell receptor beta chains from one specimen sequenced in a study of post-analysis software for immune sequencing data. These TCRs are of unknown antigen specificity. Unique molecular identifiers tagged the TCR beta cDNA libraries. TCRdb used MiXCR to reprocess the PCR reads, holding one entry per CDR3 protein. The sample consists of approximately 660,000 distinct CDR3 sequences, 55% to 60% of them appearing once. Study results and caveats: The study found TRBV5-6, TRBV5-1 and TRBV20-1 among about 5 TRBV segments more frequent in patients than controls.

The sample comprised blood. All receptors derive from a girl aged 2-10 years with multiple sclerosis.

This clonotype has a handful of counts. The genes are TRBV24-1 and TRBJ1-2, with D unresolved. The CDR3 sequence is 12 residues long. V lost 9 bases, J lost 4 bases, and 11 bases lay in between. The germline V gene has CDR1 KGHDR and CDR2 SFDVKD. The DNA for the CDR3 is TGTGCCACCTCCTCGGGTTCCTATGGCTACACCTTC. Translating it yields CATSSGSYGYTF.

In this sample, this clonotype turned up a few times. V gene TRBV7-8 combines with J gene TRBJ2-3; 7 nucleotides match TRBD1. Germline V lookup: CDR1 SGHVS, CDR2 FQNEAQ. This CDR3 has 16 amino acids. J gave up 4 bases and V 2 bases, and 9 bases lay outside the gene matches. The CDR3: CASSLRRDRAADTQYF. CDR3 bases: TGTGCCAGCAGCTTACGGCGCGACAGGGCGGCAGATACGCAGTATTTT. The full variable domain, its missing parts supplied by reference TRBV7-8 and TRBJ2-3, is GAGVSQSPRYKVAKRGQDVALRCDPISGHVSLFWYQQALGQGPEFLTYFQNEAQLDKSGLPSDRFFAERPEGSVSTLKIQRTQQEDSAVYLCASSLRRDRAADTQYFGPGTRLTVL.

The chain uses TRBV6-6 and TRBJ2-1; the D gene could be TRBD1 or TRBD2 (5 bases each). The end of the DNA aligns better with TRBJ2-7, so the J call may be wrong. The CDR3 sequence is 16 residues long. Germline V gives CDR1 MNHNY, CDR2 SVGAGI (reference sequence). The CDR3 coding sequence is TGTGCCAGCAGTTACTCCGGGGCTCCTTCCTACAATGAGCAGTACTTC. This sequence encodes CASSYSGAPSYNEQYF.

This chain links TRBV5-1 with TRBJ2-5; 10 bases are a match to TRBD2. V lost 0 bases, J lost 11 bases, and 13 bases stayed unmatched. The germline CDR1 and CDR2 sequences are SGHRS and YFSETQ. This CDR3 is built from 16 residues. The DNA for the CDR3 is TGCGCCAGCAGCTTGGCAGTAGCGGGAGGTCTTAATGAGCAGTACTTC. Translating it yields CASSLAVAGGLNEQYF.

The CDR3 coding sequence is TGTGCCAGCAGCCAAGATTGGGAGGACATTCAGTACTTC. This codes for CASSQDWEDIQYF. The V call is TRBV3-1, the J call TRBJ2-4, with D possibly TRBD2 on 6 matching bases. CDR3 length equals 13 residues. The germline V gene has CDR1 LGHDT and CDR2 YNNKEL (reference sequence). V was clipped by 0 bases and J by 8 bases, with 8 bases between them.